Listed here is a single TCR beta chain. What it recognizes is unknown. This sample was included in a study of T cell repertoires in cytomegalovirus infection. Study at large: Recently described HLA-C-restricted plus well-studied HLA-B-restricted CMV epitopes were used. In public TCR beta signatures, there were indications of both CMV infection and matching HLA type.

MiXCR was run by TCRdb on the reads, yielding one entry per CDR3 protein. This table holds about 830,000 distinct CDR3 sequences, over 25% found once. The study, taken as a whole, reports: The ex vivo response showed dominance by HLA-C-restricted CMV-specific TCR beta clonotypes. Cumulated frequencies of public TCR beta families served to identify carriers of CMV plus the relevant HLA.

This TCR was sampled from a human donor in good health (CMV status not recorded). Some clones in this sample may be carry-over from other donors' samples. The sample in question was cultured CD8+ T cells from PBMCs, obtained from culture after CMV antigen stimulation.

The CDR3 DNA follows: TGCGCCAGCAGCCACGGGGGTTCACCCCTCCACTTT. It encodes CASSHGGSPLHF. The rearrangement uses TRBV4-1 and TRBJ1-6, with D perhaps matching TRBD1 (5 bases). Germline V CDR1 and CDR2: MGHRA, YSYEKL. Between the trimmed V and J ends, which lost 3 bases and 9 bases, there was a span of 6 bases. The CDR3 loop spans 12 amino acids.